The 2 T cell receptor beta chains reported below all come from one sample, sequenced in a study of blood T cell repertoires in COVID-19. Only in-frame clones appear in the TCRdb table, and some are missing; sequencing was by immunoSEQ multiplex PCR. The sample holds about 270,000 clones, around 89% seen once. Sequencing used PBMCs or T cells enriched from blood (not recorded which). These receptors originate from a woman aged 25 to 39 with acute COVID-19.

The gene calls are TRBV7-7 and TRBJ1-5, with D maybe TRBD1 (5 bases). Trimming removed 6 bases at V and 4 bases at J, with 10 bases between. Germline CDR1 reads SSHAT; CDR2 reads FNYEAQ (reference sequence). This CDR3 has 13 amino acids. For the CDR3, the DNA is TGTGCCAGCAGTGCAGGGTTTAATCAGCCCCAGCATTTT. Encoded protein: CASSAGFNQPQHF.

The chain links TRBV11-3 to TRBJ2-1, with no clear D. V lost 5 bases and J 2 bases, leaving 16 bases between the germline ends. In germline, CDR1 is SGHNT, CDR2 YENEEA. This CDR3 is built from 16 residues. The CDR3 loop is CASSLPRKSAYNEQFF. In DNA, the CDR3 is TGTGCCAGCAGCCTCCCCCGCAAGAGCGCCTACAATGAGCAGTTCTTC.